One sample yielded the 26 T cell receptor beta chains listed below, sequenced in a study of cytomegalovirus exposure and HLA in healthy donors. 60 Vbeta and 13 Jbeta primers were used in PCR. Produced via immunoSEQ multiplex PCR; TCRdb's table is partial and in-frame only. The repertoire holds under 200,000 clones, with approximately 80% as singletons. The sample comprised PBMCs. The source is a woman in her twenties or thirties in good health and CMV-seropositive.

This clone was seen only a few times. The chain has TRBV19 and TRBJ1-5; 9 bases align to TRBD1. V lost 1 base to trimming and J lost 4 bases; unmatched junction nucleotides: 11. CDR1 and CDR2 (germline): LNHDA, SQIVND (reference sequence). The length of the CDR3 is 18 residues. CDR3 in DNA: TGTGCCAGTAGTATAGCGGGACAGGGAAGGGGAGAGAATCAGCCCCAGCATTTT. Amino acid sequence: CASSIAGQGRGENQPQHF.

This clone has only a few counts. This chain uses TRBV9 with TRBJ1-6; no clear D. From germline, CDR1 is SGDLS and CDR2 YYNGEE. This CDR3 spans 14 amino acids. V was cut by 4 bases and J by 5 bases, with 10 bases left in between. The CDR3 reads CASSTRHNNSPLHF. The DNA for the CDR3 is TGTGCCAGCAGCACCCGACATAATAATTCACCCCTCCACTTT.

The V and J genes are TRBV29-1 and TRBJ2-2, with 10 bases aligning to TRBD2. The CDR3 extends over 14 amino acids. V trimming: 7 bases; J trimming: 2 bases; junction bases outside the gene matches: 4. Germline CDR1 and CDR2: SQVTM and ANQGSEA. CDR3 bases: TGCAGCGCTGGACTAGCGGATAACACCGGGGAGCTGTTTTTT. As protein: CSAGLADNTGELFF.

The chain carries TRBV27 and TRBJ2-7, with D possibly being TRBD2 (5 bases). CDR3 size: 14 residues. CDR1 MNHEY and CDR2 SMNVEV come from the germline V gene (reference sequence). V was shortened by 3 bases and J by 6 bases, with 15 bases between the two germline ends. CDR3 in DNA: TGTGCCAGCAGTTTTTTGGGAGCATCTTCCGAGCAGTACTTC. It encodes CASSFLGASSEQYF.

This clone showed up just a few times. The rearrangement joins TRBV28 to TRBJ1-1, with no clear D. Germline values: CDR1 MDHEN, CDR2 SYDVKM. The germline V and J ends were trimmed by 6 bases and 8 bases, with 13 bases remaining between them. The CDR3 totals 12 residues. CDR3 in DNA: TGTGCCAGCAGCATACCGGGAACCGAAGCTTTCTTT. The encoded protein is CASSIPGTEAFF.

This clone came up once. CDR3 nucleotide sequence: TGTGCCAGCAGTCCAATGGCTAGCGGGTTCTACGAGCAGTACTTC. This gives the protein CASSPMASGFYEQYF. The chain is built from TRBV28 and TRBJ2-7; 8 nucleotides match TRBD2. This CDR3 contains 15 residues. J was trimmed by 3 bases and V by 5 bases; bases with no gene match: 9. Germline V gene data show CDR1 as MDHEN and CDR2 as SYDVKM.

The chain has TRBV9 and TRBJ2-3, with a possible D match to TRBD2 (6 bases). This CDR3 is built from 14 residues. Germline CDR1 SGDLS, CDR2 YYNGEE. Trimming pared 3 bases from V and 0 bases from J, leaving 8 bases between. CDR3 coding DNA: TGTGCCAGCAGCGCCCGGGGGAGCACAGATACGCAGTATTTT. Translation: CASSARGSTDTQYF.

The sample holds one count of this clone. V gene TRBV25-1 combines with J gene TRBJ1-1; 9 bases match TRBD1. Germline CDR1 is MGHDK and CDR2 is SYGVNS. The V and J ends lost 6 bases and 4 bases, in that order; junction bases with no gene match: 3. The CDR3 is made up of 13 amino acids. Here the CDR3 DNA reads TGTGCCAGCAGGGACAGGGGAGTCACTGAAGCTTTCTTT. Translation gives CASRDRGVTEAFF.

This sequence joins TRBV6-1 and TRBJ1-2; TRBD1 aligns across 7 bases. Germline values: CDR1 MNHNS, CDR2 SASEGT. The CDR3 is made up of 14 amino acids. Losses at the gene ends were 0 bases for V and 7 bases for J; bases not matched to a gene: 5. CDR3 sequence (DNA): TGTGCCAGCAGTGAAGCGCAGGGGGGCTTTGGCTACACCTTC. This codes for CASSEAQGGFGYTF.

The chain has TRBV27 and TRBJ2-2, with D hard to call. This CDR3 is built from 15 residues. CDR1 MNHEY and CDR2 SMNVEV come from the germline V gene (reference sequence). Between the trimmed V and J ends, which lost 3 bases and 3 bases, there was a span of 11 bases. CDR3 loop: CASSLRPPDTGELFF. The CDR3 bases are TGTGCCAGCAGTTTGAGGCCTCCGGACACCGGGGAGCTGTTTTTT.

Notes on this clone: The same CDR3 can be traced to other DNA sequences in this sample. V gene TRBV7-2 combines with J gene TRBJ1-2; no clear D gene. CDR1 and CDR2 from the germline V gene are SGHTA and FQGNSA. Trimming cost V 5 bases and J 8 bases, with 18 bases left between them. The CDR3 totals 14 residues. As DNA, the CDR3 is TGTGCCAGCAGCACGAGGCGGTTTACCGGGGGCTACACCTTC. It specifies CASSTRRFTGGYTF.

CDR3 nucleotide sequence: TGTGCCAGCAGTTTAGATAGTACTCCCGACCGGGGTGAGCAGTTCTTC. Protein product: CASSLDSTPDRGEQFF. The chain links TRBV27 to TRBJ2-1, with a possible D match to TRBD2 (5 bases). Germline V CDR1 and CDR2: MNHEY, SMNVEV (reference sequence). The CDR3 is made up of 16 amino acids. Trimming left V 2 bases short and J 9 bases short, with 20 bases between.

This clone was detected a few times. The DNA of the CDR3 is TGTGCCAGCAGCCCGGACAGGGGGCACAATGAGCAGTTCTTC. Its translation: CASSPDRGHNEQFF. The J gene is TRBJ2-1, the V gene TRBV6-6; 11 bases are a match to TRBD1. CDR1 is MNHNY, CDR2 SVGAGI, per germline (reference sequence). This CDR3 is built from 14 residues. V was clipped by 6 bases and J by 5 bases; unmatched bases: 3.

J is TRBJ2-5 and V is TRBV6-5; no definite D call. This CDR3 spans 15 amino acids. Between the trimmed V and J ends, which lost 0 bases and 4 bases, there was a span of 12 bases. Per the germline V gene, CDR1 is MNHEY and CDR2 is SVGAGI. The CDR3 DNA is TGTGCCAGCAGTTACTCGACCGCAGGATCAGAGACCCAGTACTTC. Encoded protein: CASSYSTAGSETQYF.

The chain couples TRBV19 to TRBJ2-7, with D possibly matching TRBD2 (5 bases). The CDR3 has 13 amino acids. Germline CDR1 reads LNHDA; CDR2 reads SQIVND (reference sequence). With 8 bases removed from V and 7 bases from J, the gap between germline ends came to 18 bases. CDR3 residues: CASGPRRRGEQYF. The CDR3 DNA reads TGTGCCAGTGGCCCGAGGCGGCGAGGGGAGCAGTACTTC.

The rearrangement uses TRBV30 and TRBJ2-7, with 9 bases matching TRBD1. Germline-derived CDR1 and CDR2 are GTSNPN and SVGIG (reference sequence). CDR3 length equals 17 residues. Unmatched junction bases numbered 19, after V lost 8 bases and J lost 2 bases. CDR3 DNA: TGTGCCACATCCGCGGGACAGGGTTTTAGTTTGGCCTACGAGCAGTACTTC. Translation: CATSAGQGFSLAYEQYF.

This clone was seen only once. The rearrangement joins TRBV5-1 to TRBJ2-7, with TRBD2 as a possible D gene (5 bases). CDR1 and CDR2 from the germline V gene are SGHRS and YFSETQ. The length of the CDR3 is 15 residues. V lost 2 bases and J 2 bases, leaving 14 bases between the germline ends. CDR3 in amino acids: CASSFSGLGAYEQYF. The DNA of the CDR3 is TGCGCCAGCAGCTTCTCGGGATTGGGAGCCTACGAGCAGTACTTC. The complete variable domain, with remaining parts taken from reference TRBV5-1 and TRBJ2-7, reads KAGVTQTPRYLIKTRGQQVTLSCSPISGHRSVSWYQQTPGQGLQFLFEYFSETQRNKGNFPGRFSGRQFSNSRSEMNVSTLELGDSALYLCASSFSGLGAYEQYFGPGTRLTVT.

This rearrangement joins TRBV28 to TRBJ2-2; 7 nucleotides match TRBD2. Germline CDR1 reads MDHEN; CDR2 reads SYDVKM. The CDR3 has 16 amino acids. V gave up 1 base and J gave up 2 bases; unmatched junction bases: 4. The CDR3 loop reads CASSLLAGENTGELFF. The DNA of the CDR3 is TGTGCCAGCAGTTTATTGGCGGGAGAAAACACCGGGGAGCTGTTTTTT.

The J gene is TRBJ1-1, the V gene TRBV19; a weak D match, TRBD1 (6 bases). Per the germline V gene, CDR1 is LNHDA and CDR2 is SQIVND (reference sequence). The germline V and J ends were trimmed by 5 bases and 6 bases, with 19 bases remaining between them. The CDR3 extends over 15 amino acids. Here the CDR3 DNA reads TGTGCCAGTAGTCCCGGAAACAGGGTTGTGTCTGAAGCTTTCTTT. It translates to CASSPGNRVVSEAFF.

The gene calls are TRBV5-6 and TRBJ2-1; 12 bases are shared with TRBD2. J lost 4 bases, V lost 3 bases, and 5 bases had no gene match. The CDR3 consists of 16 residues. CDR1 SGHDT and CDR2 YYEEEE come from the germline V gene. For the CDR3, the DNA is TGTGCCAGCAGCTGGGGACTAGCGGGCCTTTACAATGAGCAGTTCTTC. Protein sequence: CASSWGLAGLYNEQFF.

This clone was picked up a small number of times. CDR3 amino acids: CAISTGTSGGAGSNEQFF. CDR3 in DNA: TGTGCCATCAGTACCGGGACTAGCGGGGGGGCCGGGTCCAATGAGCAGTTCTTC. V usage is TRBV10-3 and J usage is TRBJ2-1; 16 bases map to TRBD2. Germline V gene data show CDR1 as ENHRY and CDR2 as SYGVKD. The CDR3 runs 18 residues. Trimming removed 5 bases from V and 6 bases from J; junction bases left unmatched: 10.

This clone was picked up a small number of times. The V gene is TRBV4-2, the J gene TRBJ2-1, with 7 bases identical to TRBD2. Losses at the gene ends were 0 bases for V and 4 bases for J; bases not matched to a gene: 3. CDR1 is LGHNA, CDR2 YNFKEQ, per germline. This CDR3 has 15 amino acids. CDR3 region: CASSQERETYNEQFF. The CDR3 DNA reads TGTGCCAGCAGCCAAGAGCGGGAGACATACAATGAGCAGTTCTTC.

The rearrangement uses TRBV5-1 and TRBJ2-3, with a tentative D call TRBD2 (6 bases). Germline CDR1 and CDR2: SGHRS and YFSETQ. The CDR3 length is 14 residues. V shed 3 bases and J shed 3 bases, with 11 bases lying between them. The CDR3 region is CASSWRALTDTQYF. The CDR3 DNA reads as TGCGCCAGCAGCTGGAGGGCTCTGACAGATACGCAGTATTTT.

The chain couples TRBV6-4 to TRBJ1-1; the D is unclear. Germline assignment: CDR1 MRHNA and CDR2 SNTAGT. This CDR3 has 12 residues. Deletions cut 3 bases from V and 11 bases from J, with 13 bases between. The CDR3 protein is CASSEEGGRAFF. The DNA for the CDR3 is TGTGCCAGCAGTGAAGAGGGTGGGAGGGCTTTCTTT.

The genes are TRBV28 and TRBJ2-7; 13 bases fit TRBD2. Germline V gene data show CDR1 as MDHEN and CDR2 as SYDVKM. V gave up 6 bases and J gave up 7 bases; unmatched junction bases: 6. The CDR3 totals 14 residues. The CDR3 here is CASSLLAGGPEQYF. CDR3 DNA: TGTGCCAGCAGCTTACTAGCGGGAGGGCCAGAGCAGTACTTC.

The chain recombines TRBV14 with TRBJ2-5; D uncertain. CDR3 length: 13 amino acids. Germline V gene data show CDR1 as SGHDN and CDR2 as FVKESK. V was trimmed by 3 bases and J by 5 bases, leaving 10 bases between them. DNA of the CDR3: TGTGCCAGCAGCCATGCCCTTGCGGAGACCCAGTACTTC. It encodes CASSHALAETQYF.